Below are 15 T cell receptor beta chains sequenced from a single sample in a study of human T cells and chemical hapten exposure. Stated time point: pre-sensitization, week 0. Treatment here: therapeutic diphenylcyclopropenone sensitization with weekly scalp DPC. TCRdb processed the RACE reads anew with MiXCR; each CDR3 protein has one entry. The sample consists of 95,000 to 150,000 distinct CDR3 sequences, roughly 13% of them appearing once. This specimen consisted of whole blood, obtained in connection with sensitization to the hapten diphenylcyclopropenone (DPC). These receptors came from a woman between 18 and 30 years old with alopecia areata. Some clones in this sample may be carry-over from other donors' samples.

The V call is TRBV11-2, the J call TRBJ2-1; 15 positions agree with TRBD2. The germline gives CDR1 SGHAT, CDR2 FQNNGV. This CDR3 is 22 amino acids long. V lost 1 base and J lost 3; bases outside the gene matches: 16. The CDR3, as DNA: TGTGCCAGCAGCTTAGGGATGGGACTAGCGGGGGGAACTGCTCTCTACTACAATGAGCAGTTCTTC. Translation: CASSLGMGLAGGTALYYNEQFF.

A few counts support this clonotype. The chain couples TRBV6-2 or TRBV6-3 to TRBJ2-1; D may match TRBD1 or TRBD2 (6 bases each). V was pared by 8 bases and J by 4 bases, with 12 bases between. CDR3 length equals 13 residues. The germline V gene encodes CDR1 MNHEY and CDR2 SVGEGT. The DNA for the CDR3 is TGTGCCAGCGACATAGGGGGGTACAATGAGCAGTTCTTC. This translates into CASDIGGYNEQFF.

This sequence joins TRBV27 and TRBJ1-2; TRBD1 is a possible D gene (5 bases). Germline CDR1 and CDR2: MNHEY and SMNVEV (reference sequence). The CDR3 is 15 residues long. Trimming stripped 0 bases from V and 5 bases from J, with 13 bases between. CDR3 coding DNA: TGTGCCAGCAGTTTATCGGGAAGGGGCCTTTATGGCTACACCTTC. Its translation: CASSLSGRGLYGYTF.

This clonotype has a count of ten or more. This chain uses TRBV24-1 with TRBJ2-1; TRBD1 might be the D (6 bases). V gave up 4 bases and J gave up 0 bases, with 12 bases separating them. CDR1 KGHDR and CDR2 SFDVKD come from the germline V gene. The CDR3 runs to 16 residues. CDR3 loop: CATSDLTGSSYNEQFF. The CDR3 bases are TGTGCCACCAGTGACTTGACAGGCAGCTCCTACAATGAGCAGTTCTTC.

V is TRBV12-3 or TRBV12-4 and J is TRBJ1-6, with D possibly being TRBD1 (5 bases). V was pared by 8 bases and J by 9 bases, with 11 bases between. This CDR3 is 12 amino acids long. The CDR3 here is CASRQGSSPLHF. The CDR3 DNA reads TGTGCCAGCCGGCAGGGTAGTTCACCCCTCCACTTT.

This chain joins TRBV20-1 and TRBJ1-5, with a tentative D call TRBD1 (5 bases). V gave up 6 bases and J gave up 0 bases, with 12 bases separating them. Per the germline V gene, CDR1 is DFQATT and CDR2 is SNEGSKA (reference sequence). The CDR3 runs to 14 residues. CDR3 bases: TGCAGTGCCCCCAGACAGACTAGCAATCAGCCCCAGCATTTT. It codes for CSAPRQTSNQPQHF.

This clonotype was recorded at least ten times. This chain uses TRBV7-9 with TRBJ1-1; no reliable D call. Germline V gene lookup returns CDR1 SEHNR and CDR2 FQNEAQ (reference sequence). The V and J ends lost 6 bases and 0 bases respectively, with 8 bases between them. The CDR3 runs to 13 residues. Here the CDR3 DNA reads TGTGCCAGCAGGATCGGTGTGAACACTGAAGCTTTCTTT. It codes for CASRIGVNTEAFF.

This clonotype showed up many times. This chain joins TRBV7-9 and TRBJ2-3; the D is unclear. The CDR3 covers 11 residues. Trimming took 1 base from V and 7 from J, leaving 3 bases between them. Germline V CDR1 and CDR2: SEHNR, FQNEAQ (reference sequence). The CDR3: CASSLDNTQYF. CDR3 DNA: TGTGCCAGCAGCTTAGATAATACGCAGTATTTT.

The chain has TRBV20-1 and TRBJ2-7; TRBD2 matches at 10 bases. Germline V gene lookup returns CDR1 DFQATT and CDR2 SNEGSKA (reference sequence). The CDR3 is made up of 14 amino acids. Trimming cost V 3 bases and J 2 bases; bases outside gene matches: 4. The CDR3 sequence is CSASVTSGTYEQYF. CDR3 in DNA: TGCAGTGCTAGCGTAACTAGCGGGACCTACGAGCAGTACTTC.

A few counts support this clonotype. The chain has TRBV29-1 and TRBJ1-5; D ambiguous. The CDR3 is 15 amino acids. Trimming removed 6 bases from V and 1 base from J, with 16 bases in between. CDR1 SQVTM and CDR2 ANQGSEA come from the germline V gene. The CDR3 loop reads CSVLNTGRSNQPQHF. The CDR3 coding sequence is TGCAGCGTCCTCAACACGGGGAGGAGCAATCAGCCCCAGCATTTT. Based on the CDR3 plus reference TRBV29-1 and TRBJ1-5, the full variable domain is SAVISQKPSRDICQRGTSLTIQCQVDSQVTMMFWYRQQPGQSLTLIATANQGSEATYESGFVIDKFPISRPNLTFSTLTVSNMSPEDSSIYLCSVLNTGRSNQPQHFGDGTRLSIL.

The genes are TRBV13 and TRBJ2-3; no reliable D call. The V end lost 3 bases, the J end lost 2 bases, and 9 bases lay between the germline ends. This CDR3 is built from 14 residues. Germline assignment: CDR1 PRHDT and CDR2 FYEKMQ (reference sequence). The CDR3 DNA is TGTGCCAGCAGCTTTGGGATCGCCACAGATACGCAGTATTTT. This codes for CASSFGIATDTQYF.

This clonotype was recorded a few times. J is TRBJ2-1 and V is TRBV3-1, with D perhaps being TRBD1 or TRBD2 (5 bases each). There are 16 residues in the CDR3. Germline CDR1 reads LGHDT; CDR2 reads YNNKEL (reference sequence). Trimming removed 4 bases from V and 0 bases from J, with 13 bases in between. This CDR3 reads CASSRGTYRSYNEQFF. As DNA, the CDR3 is TGTGCCAGCAGCCGTGGGACGTATCGCTCCTACAATGAGCAGTTCTTC.

V and J are TRBV7-9 and TRBJ1-4, with D tentatively TRBD1 (5 bases). The CDR3 sequence is 15 residues long. Per germline, CDR1 SEHNR and CDR2 FQNEAQ (reference sequence). The V end was cut by 2 bases, the J end by 7 bases, with 14 bases between. CDR3 amino acids: CASSLRRREGEKLFF. The CDR3 region has the DNA TGTGCCAGCAGCTTACGGCGCAGGGAGGGTGAAAAACTGTTTTTT.

The rearrangement links TRBV18 to TRBJ2-6, with TRBD2 matching over 7 bases. Germline V CDR1 and CDR2: KGHSH, LQKENI. The V segment lost 2 bases and the J segment 0 bases; nucleotides outside the gene matches: 1. There are 16 residues in the CDR3. In nucleotides, the CDR3 is TGTGCCAGCTCACCATCGGGGGGCTCTGGGGCCAACGTCCTGACTTTC. Residues: CASSPSGGSGANVLTF.

Regarding this clonotype: Since a much larger clone is just one base distant, this may be a read error. This chain connects TRBV6-6 to TRBJ1-5; weak D call: TRBD1 (6 bases). This CDR3 is 15 amino acids long. Germline assignment: CDR1 MNHNY and CDR2 SVGAGI (reference sequence). In DNA, the CDR3 is TGTACCAGCAGTTACGGGCAGGGGAACAATCAGCCCCAGCATTTT. This sequence encodes CTSSYGQGNNQPQHF.